This T cell receptor (beta chain) was sequenced during a study of shared clonotypes between healthy human individuals. Study context: Three plates each covered CD4 naive and memory; CD8 naive two, CD8 memory one.

Donors were healthy HIV-negative adults without recent acute infections or vaccinations. The data were produced by immunoSEQ multiplex PCR, yet TCRdb's version contains in-frame clones alone and is incomplete. The sample shows 2 million to 3 million clones, approximately 94% of them seen only once. V was pared by 1 base and J by 1 base, with 10 bases between. CDR1 is SGHNT and CDR2 is YENEEA in the germline V gene. The CDR3 sequence is 15 residues long. The origin of this receptor is a young man in good health. V gene TRBV11-3 combines with J gene TRBJ1-1, with D perhaps matching TRBD1 (5 bases). The sequenced sample was naive CD4+ T cells sorted from blood. The subset is: CD45RA+ positively selected. The CDR3 nucleotides are TGTGCCAGCAGCTTAGGCTTAGGGACGAACACTGAAGCTTTCTTT. Translated: CASSLGLGTNTEAFF.